The 27 T cell receptor beta chains below all came from one sample that was sequenced in a study of blood T cell repertoires in COVID-19. The repertoire was sequenced with immunoSEQ multiplex PCR; TCRdb's copy has only in-frame clones and lacks some. The profile shows 150,000 to 200,000 clones, approximately 86% of them singletons. The sample was peripheral blood. These receptors all come from an older man with active or convalescent COVID-19.

The chain uses TRBV5-6 and TRBJ1-6; D unclear. The CDR3 covers 14 residues. V lost 4 bases and J lost 7, with 12 bases in between. In germline, CDR1 is SGHDT, CDR2 YYEEEE. For the CDR3, the DNA is TGTGCCAGCAGCGCACTGGGAGCCAATTCACCCCTCCACTTT. It specifies CASSALGANSPLHF. Looking up the rest from reference TRBV5-6 and TRBJ1-6 gives the full variable domain: DAGVTQSPTHLIKTRGQQVTLRCSPKSGHDTVSWYQQALGQGPQFIFQYYEEEERQRGNFPDRFSGHQFPNYSSELNVNALLLGDSALYLCASSALGANSPLHFGNGTRLTVT.

V is TRBV5-1 and J is TRBJ2-3; TRBD2 is a possible D gene (5 bases). Germline V CDR1 and CDR2: SGHRS, YFSETQ. Between the trimmed V and J ends, which lost 2 bases and 6 bases, there was a span of 7 bases. This CDR3 is built from 12 residues. The chain's CDR3 is CASSFTGDTQYF. CDR3 DNA: TGCGCCAGCAGCTTTACGGGGGATACGCAGTATTTT.

This clone was detected only a few times. The chain combines TRBV6-5 with TRBJ2-7; TRBD2 agrees at 8 bases. The V and J ends lost 7 bases and 2 bases, in that order; junction bases with no gene match: 7. The germline V gene has CDR1 MNHEY and CDR2 SVGAGI. This CDR3 is 14 amino acids long. CDR3 sequence: CASTWAGGAYEQYF. Written as DNA, the CDR3 is TGTGCCAGCACCTGGGCGGGGGGCGCCTACGAGCAGTACTTC.

V and J are TRBV4-1 and TRBJ2-7; 9 bases are a match to TRBD1. The CDR3 runs 15 residues. V gave up 4 bases and J gave up 3 bases; unmatched junction bases: 7. Germline V gene data show CDR1 as MGHRA and CDR2 as YSYEKL. The CDR3 protein is CASSRSGQGDYEQYF. CDR3 DNA: TGCGCCAGCAGCCGTTCGGGACAGGGTGACTACGAGCAGTACTTC.

This clone was counted once. The chain combines TRBV6-2 or TRBV6-3 with TRBJ1-5; D uncertain. Germline loops: CDR1 MNHEY, CDR2 SVGEGT. This CDR3 spans 13 amino acids. V was cut by 5 bases and J by 6 bases, with 11 bases left in between. The CDR3, as DNA: TGTGCCAGCAGTCTCGGGGTAATTCAGCCCCAGCATTTT. The encoded protein is CASSLGVIQPQHF.

The chain recombines TRBV30 with TRBJ1-4; D is unresolved. With 0 bases removed from V and 8 bases from J, the gap between germline ends came to 10 bases. Per germline, CDR1 GTSNPN and CDR2 SVGIG (reference sequence). CDR3 length equals 13 residues. The CDR3: CAWSVWESEKLFF. CDR3 DNA: TGTGCCTGGAGTGTTTGGGAGAGCGAAAAACTGTTTTTT.

This clone has more than one count but fewer than ten. V usage is TRBV7-9 and J usage is TRBJ2-1, with D perhaps matching TRBD2 (6 bases). The ends were cut back, 5 bases at V and 7 bases at J, with 27 bases in the middle. CDR3 length equals 18 residues. Per the germline V gene, CDR1 is SEHNR and CDR2 is FQNEAQ (reference sequence). CDR3 loop: CASSIQKTTGTLRNEQFF. For the CDR3, the DNA is TGTGCCAGCAGCATACAAAAGACTACCGGGACTCTCAGGAATGAGCAGTTCTTC.

The J gene is TRBJ2-7, the V gene TRBV10-1; D uncertain. The V gene's germline CDR1 is WNHNN and CDR2 SYGVQD (reference sequence). The CDR3 is made up of 11 amino acids. The V end was cut by 3 bases, the J end by 4 bases, with 4 bases between. CDR3 sequence: CASSDGYEQYF. In DNA form, the CDR3 reads TGCGCCAGCAGTGACGGGTACGAGCAGTACTTC.

This chain connects TRBV6-4 to TRBJ2-3, with TRBD2 matching 12 bases. CDR3 length: 16 residues. V lost 2 bases, J lost 0 bases, and 0 bases stayed unmatched. Per germline, CDR1 MRHNA and CDR2 SNTAGT. DNA for the CDR3: TGTGCCAGCAGTGACGGACTAGCGGGGAGCACAGATACGCAGTATTTT. The encoded protein is CASSDGLAGSTDTQYF.

The sample holds one count of this clone. This chain uses TRBV25-1 with TRBJ1-6; D is ambiguous. The V end lost 0 bases, the J end lost 5 bases, and 5 bases lay between the germline ends. The CDR3 extends over 14 amino acids. The germline CDR1 and CDR2 sequences are MGHDK and SYGVNS. The CDR3 sequence is CASSEYRDNSPLHF. The CDR3 DNA follows: TGTGCCAGCAGTGAATACCGAGATAATTCACCCCTCCACTTT.

V usage is TRBV4-1 and J usage is TRBJ2-1; 7 bases map to TRBD1. CDR1 and CDR2 (germline): MGHRA, YSYEKL. J gave up 3 bases and V 4 bases, and 3 bases lay outside the gene matches. This CDR3 region has 14 residues. This CDR3 is CASSLQGIYNEQFF. CDR3 DNA: TGCGCCAGCAGCCTACAGGGGATCTACAATGAGCAGTTCTTC.

The chain couples TRBV5-1 to TRBJ1-3; the match to TRBD1 covers 9 bases. Germline V gene lookup returns CDR1 SGHRS and CDR2 YFSETQ. Losses at the gene ends were 1 base for V and 2 bases for J; bases not matched to a gene: 4. This CDR3 comprises 16 residues. The CDR3 here is CASSLIGTGTGNTIYF. CDR3 bases: TGCGCCAGCAGCTTGATCGGGACAGGGACTGGAAACACCATATATTTT.

The chain uses TRBV5-6 and TRBJ2-7; 11 bases are shared with TRBD1. Germline CDR1 reads SGHDT; CDR2 reads YYEEEE. V trimming: 3 bases; J trimming: 4 bases; junction bases outside the gene matches: 6. The CDR3 sequence is 15 residues long. CDR3 region: CASSSSGQGGYEQYF. CDR3 nucleotide sequence: TGTGCCAGCAGCTCCTCGGGACAGGGGGGTTACGAGCAGTACTTC.

V and J are TRBV10-3 and TRBJ2-3; D ambiguous. Germline lookup yields CDR1 ENHRY and CDR2 SYGVKD. V lost 6 bases, J lost 2 bases, and 6 bases lay in between. The CDR3 extends over 12 amino acids. Here the CDR3 DNA reads TGTGCCATCAGCCCTAACACAGATACGCAGTATTTT. It encodes CAISPNTDTQYF.

The chain employs TRBV5-1 and TRBJ2-1, with TRBD1 matching over 7 bases. The CDR3 runs to 14 residues. With V trimmed by 3 bases and J by 5 bases, 5 bases remained unmatched. Per the germline V gene, CDR1 is SGHRS and CDR2 is YFSETQ. In DNA, the CDR3 is TGCGCCAGCAGCTCCGGACAGGTTCACAATGAGCAGTTCTTC. The encoded protein is CASSSGQVHNEQFF.

This rearrangement joins TRBV5-6 to TRBJ2-7; the match to TRBD2 covers 7 bases. This CDR3 region has 16 residues. V lost 2 bases and J lost 3; bases outside the gene matches: 11. Germline loops: CDR1 SGHDT, CDR2 YYEEEE. The CDR3 sequence is CASSLVPSGRNYEQYF. The CDR3, as DNA: TGTGCCAGCAGCTTAGTGCCTAGCGGACGGAACTACGAGCAGTACTTC.

V is TRBV6-2 or TRBV6-3 and J is TRBJ2-1; 14 bases are shared with TRBD2. Germline CDR1 reads MNHEY; CDR2 reads SVGEGT. The CDR3 has 19 amino acids. V shed 2 bases and J 0 bases; nucleotides not matched to a gene: 6. The CDR3 DNA is TGTGCCAGCAGTTACCGACTAGCGGGAGGGTTGAGCTCCTACAATGAGCAGTTCTTC. Translation gives CASSYRLAGGLSSYNEQFF.

The CDR3 sequence: CASSLGNEQFF. CDR3 DNA: TGTGCCAGCAGTCTAGGTAATGAGCAGTTCTTC. This chain uses TRBV28 with TRBJ2-1; D call uncertain. CDR3 length: 11 residues. Germline V CDR1 and CDR2: MDHEN, SYDVKM. With 5 bases removed from V and 7 bases from J, the gap between germline ends came to 6 bases.

The chain couples TRBV10-3 to TRBJ2-7; TRBD1 matches 12 bases. From germline, CDR1 is ENHRY and CDR2 SYGVKD. V lost 4 bases to trimming and J lost 4 bases; unmatched junction nucleotides: 5. The CDR3 sequence is 15 residues long. DNA of the CDR3: TGTGCCATCAGTGGTCCGGGACAGGGGGCTTACGAGCAGTACTTC. It translates to CAISGPGQGAYEQYF.

The genes are TRBV2 and TRBJ2-3; 10 positions agree with TRBD2. Germline CDR1 is SNHLY and CDR2 is FYNNEI. Trimming at V came to 5 bases and at J to 1 base, leaving 0 bases not matched to a gene. This CDR3 region has 14 residues. The CDR3 region has the DNA TGTGCCAGCAGTCTAGCGGGGGGCACAGATACGCAGTATTTT. Protein product: CASSLAGGTDTQYF.

This rearrangement joins TRBV2 to TRBJ1-4; no definite D call. This CDR3 has 14 amino acids. CDR1 and CDR2 from the germline V gene are SNHLY and FYNNEI. The V and J ends lost 6 bases and 0 bases respectively, with 8 bases between them. CDR3 loop: CASRPGATNEKLFF. Written as DNA, the CDR3 is TGTGCCAGCAGACCAGGTGCAACTAATGAAAAACTGTTTTTT.

A few counts support this clone. A junction boundary mismatches the germline segment, possibly from a read error. The rearrangement uses TRBV28 and TRBJ2-7; maybe TRBD2 (6 bases). Germline loops: CDR1 MDHEN, CDR2 SYDVKM. There are 11 residues in the CDR3. CDR3: CASSLRGGFFF. CDR3 nucleotide sequence: TGTGCCAGCAGTTTAAGGGGAGGCTTTTTCTTC.

This chain connects TRBV11-3 to TRBJ2-3; TRBD2 agrees at 10 bases. The germline CDR1 and CDR2 sequences are SGHNT and YENEEA. The trim removed 1 base at V and 1 base at J, leaving 2 bases unmatched. The CDR3 runs 16 residues. CDR3: CASSLGLAGGTDTQYF. CDR3 in DNA: TGTGCCAGCAGCTTAGGGCTAGCGGGGGGCACAGATACGCAGTATTTT.

This sequence joins TRBV6-5 and TRBJ1-1; possibly TRBD1 for D (5 bases). Germline assignment: CDR1 MNHEY and CDR2 SVGAGI. V gave up 2 bases and J gave up 5 bases, with 9 bases separating them. The CDR3 sequence is 13 residues long. CDR3 in amino acids: CASSYRGVTEAFF. The CDR3 nucleotides are TGTGCCAGCAGTTACCGGGGGGTTACTGAAGCTTTCTTT.

This clone appeared a single time. The rearrangement uses TRBV30 and TRBJ1-5; D gene ambiguous. The CDR3 loop spans 13 amino acids. Trimming stripped 2 bases from V and 0 bases from J, with 5 bases between. Germline CDR1 is GTSNPN and CDR2 is SVGIG (reference sequence). CDR3 protein: CAWSRNSNQPQHF. As DNA, the CDR3 is TGTGCCTGGAGTCGTAATAGCAATCAGCCCCAGCATTTT.

The chain is built from TRBV7-2 and TRBJ2-5; 9 bases map to TRBD1. The germline gives CDR1 SGHTA, CDR2 FQGNSA. The CDR3 has 17 amino acids. After removal of 0 bases from V and 5 bases from J, the junction contained 10 bases not matched to a gene. The CDR3 protein is CASSLALLTGGWETQYF. The DNA for the CDR3 is TGTGCCAGCAGCTTAGCGCTCCTCACAGGGGGCTGGGAGACCCAGTACTTC.

CDR3 residues: CASSFQGRDEQYF. Written as DNA, the CDR3 is TGTGCCAGCAGCTTCCAGGGTCGGGACGAGCAGTACTTC. The chain is built from TRBV7-9 and TRBJ2-7, with D maybe TRBD1 (5 bases). The V gene lost 3 bases and the J gene lost 5 bases, with 11 bases spanning the gap. CDR3 size: 13 residues. In germline, CDR1 is SEHNR, CDR2 FQNEAQ (reference sequence).